These T cell receptor beta chains were read from a single sample in a study of T cell responses to AZD1222 COVID-19 vaccine. The repertoire was sequenced with immunoSEQ multiplex PCR; TCRdb's copy has only in-frame clones and lacks some. Here the sample spans about 130,000 clones, 93% being singletons. Sample: peripheral blood, taken on day 0 of AZD1222 vaccination. These receptors were collected from an adult in good health. Each CDR3 is given with its conserved first and last residue. A D gene is named only where the DNA matches it firmly. Clone size is not always given. Where it is, it says once, few, many or a class for expanded clones.

>TRBD2|TRBV27|once|TRBJ2-5
TGTGCCAGCAGCCCCTTAGCGGGAGGGACGTTGGAGACCCAGTACTTC
CASSPLAGGTLETQYF
>-|TRBV2|-|TRBJ1-5
TGTGCCAGCAGTGAATGGTCCGGGTGGGGCAATCAGCCCCAGCATTTT
CASSEWSGWGNQPQHF
>-|TRBV5-1|-|TRBJ1-3
TGCGCCAGCAGCTTGGACCTCTACATCTGGCATTTT
CASSLDLYIWHF
>-|TRBV5-8|-|TRBJ2-2
TGTGCCAGCAGCTTCCGGGTCAGGACCGGGGAGCTGTTTTTT
CASSFRVRTGELFF
>-|TRBV28|-|TRBJ1-1
TGTGCCAGCAGGAAGTGGGGGAACACTGAAGCTTTCTTT
CASRKWGNTEAFF
>-|TRBV7-2|-|TRBJ1-1
TGTGCCAGCAGCCCCAACCCGGGGGTGGGCACTGAAGCTTTCTTT
CASSPNPGVGTEAFF
>-|TRBV7-6|-|TRBJ1-3
TGTGCCAGCAGCCTACAGGGTTCTGCTGGAAACACCATATATTTT
CASSLQGSAGNTIYF
>TRBD2|TRBV9|-|TRBJ2-7
TGTGCCAGCAACCCGGGGGGAACCTACGAGCAGTACTTC
CASNPGGTYEQYF
>-|TRBV7-6|-|TRBJ2-2
TGTGCCAGCAGCCTAGCCGGGGCGGGGAACACCGGGGAGCTGTTTTTT
CASSLAGAGNTGELFF
>-|TRBV10-3|-|TRBJ2-7
TGTGCCATCAGCCGGGACCAATCCTACGAGCAGTACTTC
CAISRDQSYEQYF
>TRBD1|TRBV5-4|once|TRBJ1-1
TGTGCCAGCAGCCCCGGACAGGCCACTGAAGCTTTCTTT
CASSPGQATEAFF
>-|TRBV29-1|-|TRBJ2-5
TGCAGCGCGGACATCCAGGGTTCAGAGACCCAGTACTTC
CSADIQGSETQYF
>-|TRBV29-1|once|TRBJ1-1
TGCAGCGTTGAAGACGGTACTGAAGCTTTCTTT
CSVEDGTEAFF
>-|TRBV7-9|-|TRBJ2-5
TGTGCCAGCAGCTTCCACAATAGGGGGATTCGGCAAGAGACCCAGTACTTC
CASSFHNRGIRQETQYF
>-|TRBV19|-|TRBJ2-1
TGTGCCAGTAGTATCGGAGCGCATCTAAGGTACAATGAGCAGTTCTTC
CASSIGAHLRYNEQFF
>TRBD2|TRBV4-2|-|TRBJ2-5
TGTGCCAGCAGCCAAGACGGCCCGGGAGGGGAAGAGACCCAGTACTTC
CASSQDGPGGEETQYF
>-|TRBV19|once|TRBJ1-5
TGTGCCAGTAGTATTACGGGGAGAAGGGGCAATCAGCCCCAGCATTTT
CASSITGRRGNQPQHF
>TRBD2|TRBV4-3|-|TRBJ2-1
TGCGCCAGCAGCCACGGGACTAGCGGGAGATCCGGCAATGAGCAGTTCTTC
CASSHGTSGRSGNEQFF
>-|TRBV12-3/TRBV12-4|-|TRBJ2-7
TGTGCCAGCAGTCCCAATCACGAGCAGTACTTC
CASSPNHEQYF
>-|TRBV2|-|TRBJ1-3
TGTGCCAGCAGTGAGGGACAACGGGCGGACACCATATATTTT
CASSEGQRADTIYF
>TRBD1|TRBV4-3|-|TRBJ1-3
TGCGCCAGCAGCCAAGAGAGGACAGGGGTCCTCTCTGGAAACACCATATATTTT
CASSQERTGVLSGNTIYF
>-|TRBV9|-|TRBJ2-7
TGTGCCAGCAGCGCCGCCACCGGGACGGTTGCCTACGAGCAGTACTTC
CASSAATGTVAYEQYF
>-|TRBV7-2|-|TRBJ2-3
TGTGCCAGCAGCTTGTCCGATTATACGCAGTATTTT
CASSLSDYTQYF
>-|TRBV19|-|TRBJ2-7
TGTGCCAGTAGTTCACAGGGCATCCCCTACGAGCAGTACTTC
CASSSQGIPYEQYF
>-|TRBV9|-|TRBJ2-2
TGTGCCAGCAGCGTAGACAGACTGAACACCGGGGAGCTGTTTTTT
CASSVDRLNTGELFF
>TRBD1|TRBV11-3|-|TRBJ2-7
TGTGCCAGCAGCTTAGGAAGGGACAGGGGGAACGAGCAGTACTTC
CASSLGRDRGNEQYF
>-|TRBV3-1/TRBV3-2|-|TRBJ1-2
TGTGCCAGCAGCCCCTCCGGACACGGGGGCTATGGCTACACCTTC
CASSPSGHGGYGYTF
>-|TRBV12-5|-|TRBJ2-1
TGTGCTAGTGGTTTGCTAGGGAATGAGCAGTTCTTC
CASGLLGNEQFF
>TRBD1|TRBV27|-|TRBJ1-6
TGTGCCAGCAGTTTAAGTCGACAGGGGGTTAATTCACCCCTCCACTTT
CASSLSRQGVNSPLHF
>-|TRBV5-1|-|TRBJ1-1
TGCGCCAGCAGCCCATGGTCCATGACGAACACTGAAGCTTTCTTT
CASSPWSMTNTEAFF
>-|TRBV27|-|TRBJ1-2
TGTGCCAGCAGTTTCACGGTGAACTATGGCTACACCTTC
CASSFTVNYGYTF
>-|TRBV4-3|-|TRBJ1-6
TGCGCCAGCAGCCAAGAGGGGCTGCCCAATTCACCCCTCCACTTT
CASSQEGLPNSPLHF
>-|TRBV7-8|-|TRBJ2-1
TGTGCCAGCACGGCCTTTGGGAGCTCCTACAATGAGCAGTTCTTC
CASTAFGSSYNEQFF
>-|TRBV28|-|TRBJ1-1
TGTGCCAGCAGCAGCCCCGGGGTCCCTGAAGCTTTCTTT
CASSSPGVPEAFF
>-|TRBV28|-|TRBJ2-3
TGTGCCAGCAGGGGTTACACAGATACGCAGTATTTT
CASRGYTDTQYF
>TRBD2|TRBV5-4|-|TRBJ2-5
TGTGCCAGCACCCCCGGGTCGGGAGGGCCGGTTGGAGATCCCCAGTACTTC
CASTPGSGGPVGDPQYF
>-|TRBV6-1|few|TRBJ1-1
TGTGCCAGCAGTGAAGACGTGGGGGAAGCTTTCTTT
CASSEDVGEAFF
>-|TRBV10-1|-|TRBJ2-5
TGCGCCAGCAGCGCGGGACAACAGTTCCAAGAGACCCAGTACTTC
CASSAGQQFQETQYF
>TRBD1|TRBV5-1|-|TRBJ2-2
TGCGCCAGCGGGTACAGGGGTAACACCGGGGAGCTGTTTTTT
CASGYRGNTGELFF
>-|TRBV12-5|-|TRBJ1-1
TGTGCTAGTGGGTATCAGGGAAACACTGAAGCTTTCTTT
CASGYQGNTEAFF
>-|TRBV19|-|TRBJ1-2
TGTGCCAGTAGTATAGGGGCAGGCTCTAACTATGGCTACACCTTC
CASSIGAGSNYGYTF
>-|TRBV13|-|TRBJ1-2
TGTGCCAGCAGCCATACGCCCCCAGCCTCCTATGGCTACACCTTC
CASSHTPPASYGYTF
>-|TRBV7-8|-|TRBJ1-4
TGTGCCAGCAGCTTATCCGGGGCGGGTGAAAAACTGTTTTTT
CASSLSGAGEKLFF
>-|TRBV25-1|-|TRBJ1-1
TGTGCCAGCAGTGATCTACGACACTTTGAAGCTTTCTTT
CASSDLRHFEAFF
>-|TRBV2|-|TRBJ1-4
TGTGCCAGCAGAGACAGCGTCAATAATGAAAAACTGTTTTTT
CASRDSVNNEKLFF
>TRBD1|TRBV5-1|-|TRBJ1-2
TGCGCCAGCAGCCCTTACAGGGGCGCTGGCTATGGCTACACCTTC
CASSPYRGAGYGYTF
>-|TRBV27|-|TRBJ2-2
TGTGCCAGCGGATACACCGGGGAGCTGTTTTTT
CASGYTGELFF
>TRBD2|TRBV28|-|TRBJ2-3
TGTGCCAGCAGCGGGACTAGCGGACCAGATACGCAGTATTTT
CASSGTSGPDTQYF
>TRBD2|TRBV12-5|-|TRBJ2-2
TGTGCTAGTGGTTTGGTGACTAGCGGGAGACTTACCGGGGAGCTGTTTTTT
CASGLVTSGRLTGELFF
>-|TRBV28|-|TRBJ1-1
TGTGCCAGCAGTTATGGTGTGGGGCCGGATGGGGAAAACACTGAAGCTTTCTTT
CASSYGVGPDGENTEAFF
>-|TRBV27|-|TRBJ2-1
TGTGCCAGCAGTTTGGGTAGCGGACCTTACAATGAGCAGTTCTTC
CASSLGSGPYNEQFF
>-|TRBV3-1/TRBV3-2|-|TRBJ1-2
TGTGCCAGCAGTACAGGAATTCATGGCTACACCTTC
CASSTGIHGYTF
>-|TRBV24-1|-|TRBJ2-2
TGTGCCACCAGTGATAGGCTCGACACCGGGGAGCTGTTTTTT
CATSDRLDTGELFF